This T cell receptor (beta chain) was retrieved from a study of blood T cell repertoires in COVID-19. Study-wide context: Sites across the United States, Italy and Spain contributed samples from acute and convalescent COVID-19.

V lost 1 base to trimming and J lost 3 bases; unmatched junction nucleotides: 3. CDR3 length: 15 residues. Germline lookup yields CDR1 LGHNA and CDR2 YNFKEQ. In its sample, this clone was seen once. During active infection, Seattle patients enrolled and were then monitored through disease. Original handling: Estimates of nucleated cell counts were drawn from the amplification of reference gene primers. Here immunoSEQ multiplex PCR was the method, and the copy in TCRdb shows in-frame clones only, minus some. Clone size and V and J calls were adopted from that table, with D and trimming inferred from the DNA. The repertoire consists of 200,000 to 250,000 clones, with about 87% occurring once and the leading ten covering roughly 6%.

The sequencing sample was made of peripheral blood. V usage is TRBV4-2 and J usage is TRBJ2-1; TRBD2 matches 7 bases. This receptor was identified in a woman aged 30 to 39 with COVID-19, enrolled during active disease. CDR3 coding DNA: TGTGCCAGCAGCCAAGGCACGGGGGGCTACAATGAGCAGTTCTTC. It encodes CASSQGTGGYNEQFF.